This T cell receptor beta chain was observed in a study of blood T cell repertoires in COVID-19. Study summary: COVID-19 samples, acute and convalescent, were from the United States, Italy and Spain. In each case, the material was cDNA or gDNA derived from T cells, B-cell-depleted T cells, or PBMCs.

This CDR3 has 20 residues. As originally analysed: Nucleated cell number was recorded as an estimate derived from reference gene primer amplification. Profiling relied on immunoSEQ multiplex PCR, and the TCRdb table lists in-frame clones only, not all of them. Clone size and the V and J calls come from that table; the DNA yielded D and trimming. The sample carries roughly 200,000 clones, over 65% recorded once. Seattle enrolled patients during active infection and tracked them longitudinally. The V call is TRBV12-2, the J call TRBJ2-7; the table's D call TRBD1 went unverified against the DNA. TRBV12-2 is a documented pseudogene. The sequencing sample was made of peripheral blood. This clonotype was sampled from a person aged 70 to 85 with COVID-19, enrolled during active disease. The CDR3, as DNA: TGTGCAAGTCGCTTAGTGTTCCCTTCGGGACAGGAAAAACCTACCTACGAGCAGTACTTC. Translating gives CASRLVFPSGQEKPTYEQYF.